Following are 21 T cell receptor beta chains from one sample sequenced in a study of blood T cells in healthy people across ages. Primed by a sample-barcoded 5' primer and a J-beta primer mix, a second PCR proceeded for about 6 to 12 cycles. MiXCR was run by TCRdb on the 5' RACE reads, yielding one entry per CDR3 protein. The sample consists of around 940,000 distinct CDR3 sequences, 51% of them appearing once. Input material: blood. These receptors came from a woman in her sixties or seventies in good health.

The CDR3 sequence is CASSAGGANVLTF. In DNA, the CDR3 is TGTGCCAGCAGCGCTGGGGGGGCCAACGTCCTGACTTTC. The chain combines TRBV7-9 with TRBJ2-6; D is ambiguous. The CDR3 sequence is 13 residues long. Germline CDR1 SEHNR, CDR2 FQNEAQ (reference sequence). Trimming left V 5 bases short and J 4 bases short, with 6 bases between.

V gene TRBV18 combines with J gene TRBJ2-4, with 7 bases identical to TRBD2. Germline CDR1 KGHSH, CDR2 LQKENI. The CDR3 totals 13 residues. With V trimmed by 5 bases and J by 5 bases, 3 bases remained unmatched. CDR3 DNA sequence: TGTGCCAGCTCAGCCCGGGGGGAAAACATTCAGTACTTC. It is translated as CASSARGENIQYF. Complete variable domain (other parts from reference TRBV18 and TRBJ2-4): NAGVMQNPRHLVRRRGQEARLRCSPMKGHSHVYWYRQLPEEGLKFMVYLQKENIIDESGMPKERFSAEFPKEGPSILRIQQVVRGDSAAYFCASSARGENIQYFGAGTRLSVL.

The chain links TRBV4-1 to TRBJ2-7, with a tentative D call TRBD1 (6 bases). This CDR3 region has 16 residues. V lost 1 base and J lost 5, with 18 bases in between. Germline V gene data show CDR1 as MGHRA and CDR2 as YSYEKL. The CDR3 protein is CASSQGRPGVLHEQYF. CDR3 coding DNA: TGCGCCAGCAGCCAAGGAAGACCAGGGGTACTTCACGAGCAGTACTTC.

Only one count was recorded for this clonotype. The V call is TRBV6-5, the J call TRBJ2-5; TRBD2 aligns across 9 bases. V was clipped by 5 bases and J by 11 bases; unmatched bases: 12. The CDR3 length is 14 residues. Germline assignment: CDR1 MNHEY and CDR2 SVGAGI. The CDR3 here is CASSMGTSRGEQYF. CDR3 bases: TGTGCCAGCAGTATGGGGACTAGCAGGGGTGAGCAGTACTTC.

The chain's CDR3 is CASSLLGTGGIETQYF. The DNA of the CDR3 is TGTGCCAGCAGCTTACTTGGGACAGGGGGCATAGAGACCCAGTACTTC. This chain uses TRBV7-3 with TRBJ2-5; 12 bases agree with TRBD1. The V gene's germline CDR1 is SGHTA and CDR2 FQGTGA. With V trimmed by 2 bases and J by 4 bases, 5 bases remained unmatched. This CDR3 has 16 residues.

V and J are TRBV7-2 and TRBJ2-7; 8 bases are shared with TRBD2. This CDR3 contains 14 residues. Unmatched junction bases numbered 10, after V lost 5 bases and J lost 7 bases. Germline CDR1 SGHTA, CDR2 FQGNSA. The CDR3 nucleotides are TGTGCCAGCAGCGTTTCTGTAACGGGAGGGGAGCAGTACTTC. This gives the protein CASSVSVTGGEQYF. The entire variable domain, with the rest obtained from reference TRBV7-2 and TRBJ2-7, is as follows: GAGVSQSPSNKVTEKGKDVELRCDPISGHTALYWYRQSLGQGLEFLIYFQGNSAPDKSGLPSDRFSAERTGGSVSTLTIQRTQQEDSAVYLCASSVSVTGGEQYFGPGTRLTVT.

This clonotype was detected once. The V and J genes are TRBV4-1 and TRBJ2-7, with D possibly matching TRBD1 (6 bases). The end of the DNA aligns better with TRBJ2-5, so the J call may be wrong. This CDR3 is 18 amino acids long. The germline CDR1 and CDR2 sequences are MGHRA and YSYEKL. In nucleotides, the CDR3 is TGCGCCAGCAAACCGGGGAGCTGGCTACAGGGCCAAAAAGAGACCCAGTACTTC. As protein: CASKPGSWLQGQKETQYF.

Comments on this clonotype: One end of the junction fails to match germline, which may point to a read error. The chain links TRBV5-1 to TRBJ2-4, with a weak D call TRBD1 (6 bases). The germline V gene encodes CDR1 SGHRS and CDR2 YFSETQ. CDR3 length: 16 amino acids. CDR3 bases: TGCGCCAGCAGCTTGGCCACAGGGTGGGCCAAAAGCATTCAGTACTTC. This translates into CASSLATGWAKSIQYF.

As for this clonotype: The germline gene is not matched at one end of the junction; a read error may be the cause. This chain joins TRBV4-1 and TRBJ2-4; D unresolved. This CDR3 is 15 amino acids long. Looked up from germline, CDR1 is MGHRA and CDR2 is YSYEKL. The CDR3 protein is CASSQVVLAKNIRYF. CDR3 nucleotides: TGCGCCAGCAGCCAAGTCGTGTTAGCCAAAAACATTCGGTACTTC.

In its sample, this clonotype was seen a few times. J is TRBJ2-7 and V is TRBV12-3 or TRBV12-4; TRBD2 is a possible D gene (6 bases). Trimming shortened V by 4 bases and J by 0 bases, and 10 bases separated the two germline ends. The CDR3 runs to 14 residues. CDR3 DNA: TGTGCCAGCAGTTGGGGGGATTTCTCCTACGAGCAGTACTTC. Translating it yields CASSWGDFSYEQYF.

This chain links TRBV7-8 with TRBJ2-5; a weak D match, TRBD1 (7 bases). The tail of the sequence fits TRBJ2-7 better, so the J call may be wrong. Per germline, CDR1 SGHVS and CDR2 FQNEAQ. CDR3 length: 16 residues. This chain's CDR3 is CASSLVGQGGSYEQYF. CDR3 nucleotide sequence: TGTGCCAGCAGCTTAGTAGGGCAGGGGGGCTCCTACGAGCAGTACTTC.

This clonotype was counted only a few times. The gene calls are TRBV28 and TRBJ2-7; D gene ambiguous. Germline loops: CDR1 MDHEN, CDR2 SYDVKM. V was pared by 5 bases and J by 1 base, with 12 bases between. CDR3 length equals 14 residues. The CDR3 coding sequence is TGTGCCAGCAGTCCCCCCGTTAGGTCCTACGAGCAGTACTTC. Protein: CASSPPVRSYEQYF.

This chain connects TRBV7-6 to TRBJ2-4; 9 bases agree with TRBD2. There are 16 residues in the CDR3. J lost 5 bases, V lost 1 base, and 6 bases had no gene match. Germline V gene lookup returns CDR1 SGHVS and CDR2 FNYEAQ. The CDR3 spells CASSLGLAGMENIQYF. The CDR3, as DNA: TGTGCCAGCAGCTTAGGGCTAGCGGGAATGGAAAACATTCAGTACTTC.

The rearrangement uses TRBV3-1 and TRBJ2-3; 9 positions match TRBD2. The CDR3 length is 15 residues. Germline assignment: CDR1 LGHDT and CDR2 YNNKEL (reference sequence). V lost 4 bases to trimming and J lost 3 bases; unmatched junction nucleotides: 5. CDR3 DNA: TGTGCCAGCAGCCTAGCGGGAGCTGAGACAGATACGCAGTATTTT. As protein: CASSLAGAETDTQYF.

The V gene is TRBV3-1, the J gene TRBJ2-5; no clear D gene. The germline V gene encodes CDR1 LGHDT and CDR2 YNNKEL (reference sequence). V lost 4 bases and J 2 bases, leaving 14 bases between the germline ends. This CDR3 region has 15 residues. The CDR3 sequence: CASSPYRRDQETQYF. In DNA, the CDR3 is TGTGCCAGCAGCCCCTACCGTCGAGATCAAGAGACCCAGTACTTC.

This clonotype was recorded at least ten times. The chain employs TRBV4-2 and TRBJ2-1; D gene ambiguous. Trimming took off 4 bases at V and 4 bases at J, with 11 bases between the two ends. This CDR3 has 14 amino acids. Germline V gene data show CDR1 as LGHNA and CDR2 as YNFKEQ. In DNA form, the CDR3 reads TGTGCCAGCAGCCCAAGCACGACGTACAATGAGCAGTTCTTC. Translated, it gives CASSPSTTYNEQFF.

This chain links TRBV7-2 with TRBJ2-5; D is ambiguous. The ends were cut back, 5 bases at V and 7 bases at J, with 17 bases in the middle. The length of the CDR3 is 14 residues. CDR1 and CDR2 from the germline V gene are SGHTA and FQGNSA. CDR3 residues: CASSVDGQVGTQYF. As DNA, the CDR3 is TGTGCCAGCAGCGTGGACGGCCAGGTCGGGACCCAGTACTTC.

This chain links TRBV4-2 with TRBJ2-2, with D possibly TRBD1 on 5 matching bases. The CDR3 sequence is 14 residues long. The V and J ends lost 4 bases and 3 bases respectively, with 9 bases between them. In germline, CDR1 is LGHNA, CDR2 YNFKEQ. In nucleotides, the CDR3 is TGTGCCAGCAGCCTGAAAGGGGACACCGGGGAGCTGTTTTTT. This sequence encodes CASSLKGDTGELFF.

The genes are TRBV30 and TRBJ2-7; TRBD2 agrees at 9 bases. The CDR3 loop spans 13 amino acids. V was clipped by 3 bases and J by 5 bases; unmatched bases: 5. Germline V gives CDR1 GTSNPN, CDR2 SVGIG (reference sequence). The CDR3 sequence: CAWRLAGAHEQYF. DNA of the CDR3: TGTGCCTGGAGATTAGCGGGAGCCCACGAGCAGTACTTC.

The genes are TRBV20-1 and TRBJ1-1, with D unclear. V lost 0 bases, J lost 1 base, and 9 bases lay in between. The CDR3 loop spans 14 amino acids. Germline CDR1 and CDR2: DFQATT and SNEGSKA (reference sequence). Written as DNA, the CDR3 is TGCAGTGCTAGAGATCCACAAAAGAACACTGAAGCTTTCTTT. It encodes CSARDPQKNTEAFF.

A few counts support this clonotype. The DNA for the CDR3 is TGTGCCAGCGCCAACGGGGGGCCTTTAGATACGCAGTATTTT. Its protein is CASANGGPLDTQYF. This rearrangement joins TRBV27 to TRBJ2-3; the D gene is possibly TRBD2 (7 bases). Germline CDR1 and CDR2: MNHEY and SMNVEV (reference sequence). V lost 8 bases and J lost 5, with 17 bases in between. There are 14 residues in the CDR3.